These 3 T cell receptor beta chains were all obtained from the same sample, sequenced in a study of cytomegalovirus exposure and HLA in healthy donors. Use of 60 Vbeta and 13 Jbeta primers characterized the PCR. Assay used: immunoSEQ multiplex PCR; TCRdb lists only in-frame clones, some missing. This table holds over 150,000 clones, 82% found once. The specimen sequenced was PBMCs. Every receptor here comes from a woman between 45 and 65 years old in good health and CMV-seropositive.

The rearrangement uses TRBV11-2 and TRBJ2-1; D ambiguous. The V and J ends lost 5 bases and 8 bases respectively, with 7 bases between them. The CDR3 sequence is 11 residues long. Germline lookup yields CDR1 SGHAT and CDR2 FQNNGV. This chain's CDR3 is CASSPKHEQFF. The CDR3 DNA reads as TGTGCCAGCAGCCCGAAGCATGAGCAGTTCTTC.

This chain connects TRBV28 to TRBJ2-7; the match to TRBD2 covers 14 bases. Germline lookup yields CDR1 MDHEN and CDR2 SYDVKM. The CDR3 spans 15 residues. V trimming: 9 bases; J trimming: 5 bases; junction bases outside the gene matches: 9. The CDR3 here is CASGGGTSGSHEQYF. The CDR3 DNA reads as TGTGCCAGTGGTGGGGGGACTAGCGGGAGCCACGAGCAGTACTTC.

J is TRBJ1-6 and V is TRBV28, with D maybe TRBD1 (5 bases). Germline CDR1 and CDR2: MDHEN and SYDVKM. Trimming took off 7 bases at V and 0 bases at J, with 16 bases between the two ends. CDR3 length: 17 amino acids. CDR3 in DNA: TGTGCCAGCAAGGGTGGCCCGGGGGTCTCCTATAATTCACCCCTCCACTTT. Its protein product is CASKGGPGVSYNSPLHF. The full variable domain, with the rest looked up from reference TRBV28 and TRBJ1-6, is DVKVTQSSRYLVKRTGEKVFLECVQDMDHENMFWYRQDPGLGLRLIYFSYDVKMKEKGDIPEGYSVSREKKERFSLILESASTNQTSMYLCASKGGPGVSYNSPLHFGNGTRLTVT.